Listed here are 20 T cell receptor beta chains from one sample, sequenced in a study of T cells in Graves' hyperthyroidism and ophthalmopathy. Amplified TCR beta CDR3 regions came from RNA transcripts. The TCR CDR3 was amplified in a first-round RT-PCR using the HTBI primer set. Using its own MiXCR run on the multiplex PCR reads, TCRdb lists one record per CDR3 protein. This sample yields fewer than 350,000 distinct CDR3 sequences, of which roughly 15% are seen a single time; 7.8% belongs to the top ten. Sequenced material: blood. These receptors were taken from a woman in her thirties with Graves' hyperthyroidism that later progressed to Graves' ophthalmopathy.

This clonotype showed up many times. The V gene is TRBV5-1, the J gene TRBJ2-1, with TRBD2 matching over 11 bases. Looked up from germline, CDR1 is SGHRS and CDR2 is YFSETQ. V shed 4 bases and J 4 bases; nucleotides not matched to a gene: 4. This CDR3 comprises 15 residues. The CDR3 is CASSKTSGAYNEQFF. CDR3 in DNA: TGCGCCAGCAGCAAGACTAGCGGGGCTTACAATGAGCAGTTCTTC.

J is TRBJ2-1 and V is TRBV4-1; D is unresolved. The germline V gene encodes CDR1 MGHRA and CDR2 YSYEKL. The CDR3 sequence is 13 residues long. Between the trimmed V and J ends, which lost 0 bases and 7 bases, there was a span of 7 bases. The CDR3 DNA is TGCGCCAGCAGCCAAGAGGTAGAGAATGAGCAGTTCTTC. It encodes CASSQEVENEQFF.

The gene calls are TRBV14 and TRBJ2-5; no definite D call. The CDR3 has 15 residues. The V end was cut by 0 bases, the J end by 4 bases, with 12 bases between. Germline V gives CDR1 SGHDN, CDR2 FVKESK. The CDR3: CASSQDLAFGETQYF. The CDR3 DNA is TGTGCCAGCAGCCAAGATTTGGCGTTTGGAGAGACCCAGTACTTC.

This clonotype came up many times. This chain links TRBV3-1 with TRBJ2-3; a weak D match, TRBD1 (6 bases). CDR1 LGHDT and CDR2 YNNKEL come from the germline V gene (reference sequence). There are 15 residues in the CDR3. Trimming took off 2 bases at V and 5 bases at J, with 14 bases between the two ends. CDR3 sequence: CASSQRQGMGDTQYF. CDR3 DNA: TGTGCCAGCAGCCAACGCCAGGGGATGGGAGATACGCAGTATTTT.

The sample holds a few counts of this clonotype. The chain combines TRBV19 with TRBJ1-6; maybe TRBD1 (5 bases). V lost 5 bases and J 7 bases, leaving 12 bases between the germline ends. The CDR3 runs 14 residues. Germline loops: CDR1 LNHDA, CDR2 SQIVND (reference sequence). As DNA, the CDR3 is TGTGCCAGTAGTTCCCGGGACGGGAATTCACCCCTCCACTTT. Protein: CASSSRDGNSPLHF.

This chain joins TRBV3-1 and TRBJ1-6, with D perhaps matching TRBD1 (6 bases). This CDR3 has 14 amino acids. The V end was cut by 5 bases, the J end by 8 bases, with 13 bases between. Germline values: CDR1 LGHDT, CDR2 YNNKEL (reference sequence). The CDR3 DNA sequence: TGTGCCAGCAGCGGTGACAGGATATATTCACCCCTCCACTTT. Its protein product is CASSGDRIYSPLHF.

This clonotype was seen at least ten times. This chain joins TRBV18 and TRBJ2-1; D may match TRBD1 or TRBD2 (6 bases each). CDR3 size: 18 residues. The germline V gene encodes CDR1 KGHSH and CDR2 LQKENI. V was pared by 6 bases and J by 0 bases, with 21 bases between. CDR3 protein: CASSILQGGSSSYNEQFF. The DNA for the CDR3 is TGTGCCAGCTCTATTCTGCAAGGGGGGTCAAGCTCCTACAATGAGCAGTTCTTC.

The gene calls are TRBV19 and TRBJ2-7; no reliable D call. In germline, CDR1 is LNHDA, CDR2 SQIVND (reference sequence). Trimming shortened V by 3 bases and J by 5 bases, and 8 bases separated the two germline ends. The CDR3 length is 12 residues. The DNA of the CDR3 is TGTGCCAGTAGTATCTCGCCGCACGAGCAGTACTTC. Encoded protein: CASSISPHEQYF.

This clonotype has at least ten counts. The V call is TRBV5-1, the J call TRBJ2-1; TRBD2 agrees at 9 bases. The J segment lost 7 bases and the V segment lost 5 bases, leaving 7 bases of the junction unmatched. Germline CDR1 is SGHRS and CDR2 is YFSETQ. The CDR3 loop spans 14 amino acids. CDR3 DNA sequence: TGCGCCAGCAGGTATAGCGGGAGTGAGAATGAGCAGTTCTTC. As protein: CASRYSGSENEQFF.

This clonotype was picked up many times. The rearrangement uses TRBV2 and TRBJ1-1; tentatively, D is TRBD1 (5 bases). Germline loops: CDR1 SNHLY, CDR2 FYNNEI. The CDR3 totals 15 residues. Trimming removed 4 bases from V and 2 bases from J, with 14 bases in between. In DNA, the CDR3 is TGTGCCAGCAGTGCAATGACAGTAATAAACACTGAAGCTTTCTTT. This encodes CASSAMTVINTEAFF.

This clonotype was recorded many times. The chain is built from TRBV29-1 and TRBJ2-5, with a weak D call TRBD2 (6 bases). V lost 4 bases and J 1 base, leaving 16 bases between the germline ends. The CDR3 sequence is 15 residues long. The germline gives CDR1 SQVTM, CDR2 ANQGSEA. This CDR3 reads CSVGGEFGTQETQYF. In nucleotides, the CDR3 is TGCAGCGTTGGGGGGGAATTTGGGACCCAAGAGACCCAGTACTTC.

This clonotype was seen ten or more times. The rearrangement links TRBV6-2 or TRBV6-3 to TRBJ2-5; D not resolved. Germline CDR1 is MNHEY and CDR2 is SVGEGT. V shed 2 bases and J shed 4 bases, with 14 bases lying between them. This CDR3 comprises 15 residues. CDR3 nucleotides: TGTGCCAGCAGTTACGCGATCGGGTCGAGAGAGACCCAGTACTTC. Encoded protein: CASSYAIGSRETQYF.

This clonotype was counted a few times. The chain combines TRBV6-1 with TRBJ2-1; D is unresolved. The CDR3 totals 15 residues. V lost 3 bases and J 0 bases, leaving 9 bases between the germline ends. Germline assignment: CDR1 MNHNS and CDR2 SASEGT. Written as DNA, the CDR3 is TGTGCCAGCAGTGATGGGTACAGCTCCTACAATGAGCAGTTCTTC. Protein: CASSDGYSSYNEQFF.

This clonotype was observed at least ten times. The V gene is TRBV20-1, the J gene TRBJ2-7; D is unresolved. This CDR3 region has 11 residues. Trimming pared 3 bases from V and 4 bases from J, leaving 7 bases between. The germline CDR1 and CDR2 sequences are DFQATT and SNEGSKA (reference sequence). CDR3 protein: CSASNLYEQYF. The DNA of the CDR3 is TGCAGTGCTAGCAACCTTTACGAGCAGTACTTC.

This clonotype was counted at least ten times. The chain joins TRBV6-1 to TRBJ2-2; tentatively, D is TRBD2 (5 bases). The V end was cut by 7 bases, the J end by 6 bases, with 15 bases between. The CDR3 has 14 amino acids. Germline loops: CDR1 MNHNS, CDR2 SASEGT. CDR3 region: CASNTLGLAGELFF. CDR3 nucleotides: TGTGCCAGCAACACACTAGGTCTGGCCGGGGAGCTGTTTTTT.

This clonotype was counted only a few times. The CDR3 DNA reads TGTGCCAGCAGCACCGAACAGGGGACGAACACCGGGGAGCTGTTTTTT. Amino acids: CASSTEQGTNTGELFF. The chain has TRBV6-1 and TRBJ2-2; 7 positions agree with TRBD1. There are 16 residues in the CDR3. The trim removed 6 bases at V and 0 bases at J, leaving 7 bases unmatched. The germline gives CDR1 MNHNS, CDR2 SASEGT.

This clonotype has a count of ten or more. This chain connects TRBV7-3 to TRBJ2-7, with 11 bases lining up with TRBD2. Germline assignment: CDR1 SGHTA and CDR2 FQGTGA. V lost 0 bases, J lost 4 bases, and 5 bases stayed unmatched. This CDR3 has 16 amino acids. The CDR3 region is CASSLTSLAGGYEQYF. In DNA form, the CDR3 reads TGTGCCAGCAGCTTAACCTCCCTAGCGGGAGGTTACGAGCAGTACTTC.

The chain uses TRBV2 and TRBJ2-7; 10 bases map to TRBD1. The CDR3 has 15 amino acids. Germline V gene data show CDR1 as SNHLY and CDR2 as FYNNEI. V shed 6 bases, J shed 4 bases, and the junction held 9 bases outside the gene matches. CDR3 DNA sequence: TGTGCCAGCAGAACCGGGACAGGGGAGAGGTACGAGCAGTACTTC. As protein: CASRTGTGERYEQYF.

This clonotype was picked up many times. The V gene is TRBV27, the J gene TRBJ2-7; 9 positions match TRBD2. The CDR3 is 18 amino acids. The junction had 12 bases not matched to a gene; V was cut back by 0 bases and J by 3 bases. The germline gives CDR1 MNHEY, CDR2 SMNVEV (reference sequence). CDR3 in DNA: TGTGCCAGCAGTTTATCCTCTACTCCTACTAGCGGGTACTACGAGCAGTACTTC. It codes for CASSLSSTPTSGYYEQYF.

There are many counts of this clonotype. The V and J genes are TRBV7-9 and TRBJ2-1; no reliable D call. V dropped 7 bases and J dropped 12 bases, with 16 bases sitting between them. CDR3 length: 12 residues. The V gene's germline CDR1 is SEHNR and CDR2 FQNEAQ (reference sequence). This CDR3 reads CASNDNRLPQFF. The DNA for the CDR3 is TGTGCCAGCAACGACAATAGACTGCCGCAGTTCTTC.